The sequence of this TCR beta chain was determined in a study of identifying expanded T cells in peripheral blood. General study points: Approximately two-week clone count variance significantly increased as total template count grew.

About this clone itself: The antigen is unknown.

Germline loops: CDR1 SQVTM, CDR2 ANQGSEA. CDR3 length equals 11 residues. The germline V and J ends were trimmed by 4 bases and 8 bases, with 11 bases remaining between them. Profiled with immunoSEQ multiplex PCR; TCRdb holds only in-frame clones, not every one. The table has over 65,000 clones, roughly 89% seen once. Healthy donors had no documented immune events, such as infections, while sampled. This sequence was found in a person aged 18 to 70 in good health. Material: blood. This chain uses TRBV29-1 with TRBJ1-2, with D perhaps matching TRBD1 (6 bases). The CDR3 reads CSVAKGDGYTF. CDR3 sequence (DNA): TGCAGCGTTGCCAAGGGGGACGGCTACACCTTC.